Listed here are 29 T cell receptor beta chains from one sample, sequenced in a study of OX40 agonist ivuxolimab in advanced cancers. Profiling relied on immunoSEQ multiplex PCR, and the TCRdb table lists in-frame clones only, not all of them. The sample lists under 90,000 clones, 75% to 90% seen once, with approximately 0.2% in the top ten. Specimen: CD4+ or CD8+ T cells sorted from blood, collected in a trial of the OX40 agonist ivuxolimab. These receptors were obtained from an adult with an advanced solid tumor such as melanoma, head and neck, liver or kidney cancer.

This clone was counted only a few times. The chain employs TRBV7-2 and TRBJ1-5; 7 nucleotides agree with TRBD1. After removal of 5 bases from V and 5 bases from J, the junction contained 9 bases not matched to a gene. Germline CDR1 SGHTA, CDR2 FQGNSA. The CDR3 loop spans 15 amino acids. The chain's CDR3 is CASSPRQGTYQPQHF. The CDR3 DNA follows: TGTGCCAGCAGCCCCAGACAGGGAACCTATCAGCCCCAGCATTTT.

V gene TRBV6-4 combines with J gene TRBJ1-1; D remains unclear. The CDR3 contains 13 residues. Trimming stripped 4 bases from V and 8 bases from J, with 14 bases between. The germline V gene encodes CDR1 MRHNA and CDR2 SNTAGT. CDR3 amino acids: CASSVDGSREAFF. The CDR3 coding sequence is TGTGCCAGCAGTGTCGACGGATCTAGGGAAGCTTTCTTT.

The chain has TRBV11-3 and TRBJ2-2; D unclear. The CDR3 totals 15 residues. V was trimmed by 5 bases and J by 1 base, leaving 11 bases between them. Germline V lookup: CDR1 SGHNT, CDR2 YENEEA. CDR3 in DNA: TGTGCCAGCAGCCCTCGAGCAGGGAACACCGGGGAGCTGTTTTTT. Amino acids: CASSPRAGNTGELFF.

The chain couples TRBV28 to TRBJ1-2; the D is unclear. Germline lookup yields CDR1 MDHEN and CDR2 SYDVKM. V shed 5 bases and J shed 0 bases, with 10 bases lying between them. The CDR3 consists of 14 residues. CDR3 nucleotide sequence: TGTGCCAGCAGTCCCCAGCCTACTAACTATGGCTACACCTTC. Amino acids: CASSPQPTNYGYTF.

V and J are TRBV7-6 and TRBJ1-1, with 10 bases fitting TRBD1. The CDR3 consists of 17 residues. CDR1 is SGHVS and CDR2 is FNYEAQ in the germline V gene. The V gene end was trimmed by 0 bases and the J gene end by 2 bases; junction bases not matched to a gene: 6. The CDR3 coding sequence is TGTGCCAGCAGCTTAGCCCCGGGACAGGGGCGCAACACTGAAGCTTTCTTT. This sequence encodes CASSLAPGQGRNTEAFF.

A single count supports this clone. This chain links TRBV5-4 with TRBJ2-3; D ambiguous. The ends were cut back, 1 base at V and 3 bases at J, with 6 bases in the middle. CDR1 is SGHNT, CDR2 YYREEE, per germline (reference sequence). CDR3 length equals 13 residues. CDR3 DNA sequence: TGTGCCAGCAGCTTGAGAGGTACAGATACGCAGTATTTT. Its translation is CASSLRGTDTQYF.

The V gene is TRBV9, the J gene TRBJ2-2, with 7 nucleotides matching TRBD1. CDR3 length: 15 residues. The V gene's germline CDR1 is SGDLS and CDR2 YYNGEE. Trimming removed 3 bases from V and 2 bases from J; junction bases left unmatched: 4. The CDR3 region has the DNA TGTGCCAGCAGCGCTGGACAGGTTAACACCGGGGAGCTGTTTTTT. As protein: CASSAGQVNTGELFF. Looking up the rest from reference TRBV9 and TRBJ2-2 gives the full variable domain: DSGVTQTPKHLITATGQRVTLRCSPRSGDLSVYWYQQSLDQGLQFLIQYYNGEERAKGNILERFSAQQFPDLHSELNLSSLELGDSALYFCASSAGQVNTGELFFGEGSRLTVL.

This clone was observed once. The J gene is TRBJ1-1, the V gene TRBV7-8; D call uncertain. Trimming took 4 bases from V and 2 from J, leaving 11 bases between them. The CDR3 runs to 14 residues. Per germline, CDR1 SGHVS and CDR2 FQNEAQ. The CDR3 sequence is CASSSREGNTEAFF. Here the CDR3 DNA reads TGTGCCAGCAGCTCCCGGGAGGGTAACACTGAAGCTTTCTTT.

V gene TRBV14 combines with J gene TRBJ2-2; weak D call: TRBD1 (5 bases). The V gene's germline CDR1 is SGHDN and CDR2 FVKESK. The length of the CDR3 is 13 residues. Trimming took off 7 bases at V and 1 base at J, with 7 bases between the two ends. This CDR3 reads CASNRQNTGELFF. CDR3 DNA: TGTGCCAGCAACAGGCAGAACACCGGGGAGCTGTTTTTT.

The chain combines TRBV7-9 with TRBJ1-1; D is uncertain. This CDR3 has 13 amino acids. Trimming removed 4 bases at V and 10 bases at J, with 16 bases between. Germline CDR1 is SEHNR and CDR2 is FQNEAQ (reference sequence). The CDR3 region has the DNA TGTGCCAGCAGCTGTGGCCGGCAGCCCGGAGCTTTCTTT. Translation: CASSCGRQPGAFF.

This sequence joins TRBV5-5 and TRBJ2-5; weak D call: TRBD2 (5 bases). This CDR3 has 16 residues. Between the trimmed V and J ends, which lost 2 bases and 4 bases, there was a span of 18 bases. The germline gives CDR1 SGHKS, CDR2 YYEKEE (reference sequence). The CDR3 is CASSFTPGLNRETQYF. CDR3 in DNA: TGTGCCAGCAGCTTTACCCCGGGGTTAAACCGAGAGACCCAGTACTTC.

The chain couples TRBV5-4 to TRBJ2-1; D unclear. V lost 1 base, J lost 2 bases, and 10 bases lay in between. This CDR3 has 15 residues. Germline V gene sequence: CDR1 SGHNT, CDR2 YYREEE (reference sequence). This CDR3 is CASSLSSVAYNEQFF. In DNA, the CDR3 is TGTGCCAGCAGCTTGTCCAGCGTAGCCTACAATGAGCAGTTCTTC. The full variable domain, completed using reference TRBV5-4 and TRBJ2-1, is ETGVTQSPTHLIKTRGQQVTLRCSSQSGHNTVSWYQQALGQGPQFIFQYYREEENGRGNFPPRFSGLQFPNYSSELNVNALELDDSALYLCASSLSSVAYNEQFFGPGTRLTVL.

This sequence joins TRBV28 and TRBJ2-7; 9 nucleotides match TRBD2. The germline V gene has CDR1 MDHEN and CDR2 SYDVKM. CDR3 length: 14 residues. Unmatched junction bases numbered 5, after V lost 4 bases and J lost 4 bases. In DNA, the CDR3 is TGTGCCAGCAGTTCTCTGGCGGGAGGGTACGAGCAGTACTTC. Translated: CASSSLAGGYEQYF.

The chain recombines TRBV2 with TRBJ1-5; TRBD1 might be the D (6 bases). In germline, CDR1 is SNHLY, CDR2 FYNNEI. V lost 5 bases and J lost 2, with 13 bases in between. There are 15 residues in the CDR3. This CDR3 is CASSSQGKGNQPQHF. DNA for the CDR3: TGTGCCAGCAGTTCACAGGGAAAGGGCAATCAGCCCCAGCATTTT.

Here the CDR3 reads CASSLDRRVEQYV. In nucleotides, the CDR3 is TGTGCCAGCAGCTTAGATAGGAGGGTGGAGCAGTACGTC. The chain uses TRBV11-2 and TRBJ2-7; a possible D gene is TRBD2 (6 bases). Germline V gives CDR1 SGHAT, CDR2 FQNNGV. This CDR3 is built from 13 residues. The V gene lost 0 bases and the J gene lost 7 bases, with 10 bases spanning the gap.

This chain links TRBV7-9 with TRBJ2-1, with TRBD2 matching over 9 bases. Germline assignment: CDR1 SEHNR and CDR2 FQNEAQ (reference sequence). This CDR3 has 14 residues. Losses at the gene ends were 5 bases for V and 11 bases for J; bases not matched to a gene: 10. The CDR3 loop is CASSLSSSGKKQFF. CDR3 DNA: TGTGCCAGCAGCCTATCCTCTAGCGGGAAGAAGCAGTTCTTC.

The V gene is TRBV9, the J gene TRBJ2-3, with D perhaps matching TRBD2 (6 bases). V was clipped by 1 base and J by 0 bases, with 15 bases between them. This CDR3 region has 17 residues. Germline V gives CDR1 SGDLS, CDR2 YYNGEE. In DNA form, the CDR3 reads TGTGCCAGCAGCGTAAAATCGGGGGTAACTAGCACAGATACGCAGTATTTT. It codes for CASSVKSGVTSTDTQYF.

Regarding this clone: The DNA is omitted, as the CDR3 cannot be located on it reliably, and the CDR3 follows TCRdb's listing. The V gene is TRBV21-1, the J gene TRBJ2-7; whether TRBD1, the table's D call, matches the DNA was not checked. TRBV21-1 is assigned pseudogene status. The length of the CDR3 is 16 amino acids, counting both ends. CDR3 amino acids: CASSKVGTGSSYEQYV.

The CDR3 spells CASNGQGQANEKLFF. CDR3 in DNA: TGCGCCAGCAATGGACAGGGGCAAGCTAATGAAAAACTGTTTTTT. The chain has TRBV5-1 and TRBJ1-4; 9 bases are a match to TRBD1. Germline CDR1 is SGHRS and CDR2 is YFSETQ. V gave up 6 bases and J gave up 3 bases; unmatched junction bases: 6. The CDR3 contains 15 residues.

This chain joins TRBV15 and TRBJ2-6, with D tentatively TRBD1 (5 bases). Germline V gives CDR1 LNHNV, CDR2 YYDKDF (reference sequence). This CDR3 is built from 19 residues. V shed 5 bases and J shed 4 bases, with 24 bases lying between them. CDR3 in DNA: TGTGCCACCAGCGCCAAAGTTGTAGGGGTTTTCTCGGGGGCCAACGTCCTGACTTTC. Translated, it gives CATSAKVVGVFSGANVLTF.

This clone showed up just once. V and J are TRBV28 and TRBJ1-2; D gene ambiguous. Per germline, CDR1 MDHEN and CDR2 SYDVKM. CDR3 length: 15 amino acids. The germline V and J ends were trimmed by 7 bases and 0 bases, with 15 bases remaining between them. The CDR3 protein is CASTFRQDPNYGYTF. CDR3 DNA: TGTGCCAGCACTTTTAGGCAGGATCCTAACTATGGCTACACCTTC.

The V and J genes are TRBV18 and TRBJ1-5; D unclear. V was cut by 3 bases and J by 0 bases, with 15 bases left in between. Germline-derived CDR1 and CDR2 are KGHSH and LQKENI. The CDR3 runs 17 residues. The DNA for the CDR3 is TGTGCCAGCTCACCGGGGTCGCTGGGTATTAGCAATCAGCCCCAGCATTTT. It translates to CASSPGSLGISNQPQHF.

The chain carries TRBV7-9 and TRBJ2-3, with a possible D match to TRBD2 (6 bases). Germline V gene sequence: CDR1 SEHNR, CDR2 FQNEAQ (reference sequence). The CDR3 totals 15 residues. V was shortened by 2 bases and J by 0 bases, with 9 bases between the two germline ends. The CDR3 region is CASSLTSPSTDTQYF. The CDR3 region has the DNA TGTGCCAGCAGCTTAACTAGCCCTAGCACAGATACGCAGTATTTT.

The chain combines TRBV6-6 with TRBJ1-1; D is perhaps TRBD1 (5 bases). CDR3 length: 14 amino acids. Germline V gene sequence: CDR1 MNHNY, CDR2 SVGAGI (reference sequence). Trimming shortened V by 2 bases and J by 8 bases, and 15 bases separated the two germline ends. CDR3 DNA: TGTGCCAGCAGTTACCTCCGGGACGCTCAAGAAGCTTTCTTT. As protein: CASSYLRDAQEAFF.

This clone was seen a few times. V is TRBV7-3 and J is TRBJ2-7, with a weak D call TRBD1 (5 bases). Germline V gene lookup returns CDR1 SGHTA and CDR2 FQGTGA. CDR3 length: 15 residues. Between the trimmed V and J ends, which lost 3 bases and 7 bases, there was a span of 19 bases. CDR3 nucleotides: TGTGCCAGCAGCTTTTCAGCAGGGTCCCCTTGGGAGCAGTACTTC. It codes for CASSFSAGSPWEQYF.

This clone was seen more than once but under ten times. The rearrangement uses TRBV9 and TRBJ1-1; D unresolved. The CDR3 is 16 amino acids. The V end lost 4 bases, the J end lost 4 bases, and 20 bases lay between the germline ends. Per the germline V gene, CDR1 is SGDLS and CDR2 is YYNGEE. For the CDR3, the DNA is TGTGCCAGCAGCCGAAGCCCGTGGGCGGTAAGCACTGAAGCTTTCTTT. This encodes CASSRSPWAVSTEAFF.

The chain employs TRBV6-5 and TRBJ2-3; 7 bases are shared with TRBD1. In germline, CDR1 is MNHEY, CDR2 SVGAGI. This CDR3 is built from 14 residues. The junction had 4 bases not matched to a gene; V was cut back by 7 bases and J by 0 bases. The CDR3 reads CASTRQGSTDTQYF. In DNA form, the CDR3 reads TGTGCCAGCACCAGACAGGGTAGCACAGATACGCAGTATTTT.

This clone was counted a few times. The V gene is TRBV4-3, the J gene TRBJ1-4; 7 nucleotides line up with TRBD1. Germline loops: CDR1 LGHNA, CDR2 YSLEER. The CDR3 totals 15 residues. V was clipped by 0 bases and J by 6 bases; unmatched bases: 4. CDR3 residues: CASSQEAGGDEKLFF. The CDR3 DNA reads TGCGCCAGCAGCCAAGAGGCAGGGGGTGATGAAAAACTGTTTTTT.

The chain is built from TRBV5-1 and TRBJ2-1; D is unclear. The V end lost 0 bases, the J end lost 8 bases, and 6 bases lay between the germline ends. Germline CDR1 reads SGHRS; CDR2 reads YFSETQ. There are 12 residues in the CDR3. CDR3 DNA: TGCGCCAGCAGCTTGGGGTTCGATGAGCAGTTCTTC. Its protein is CASSLGFDEQFF.